One and the same sample provided the 30 T cell receptor beta chains below, sequenced in a study of cytomegalovirus exposure and HLA in healthy donors (dated by TCRdb to the late 2010s). Libraries were constructed by the immunoSEQ multiplex PCR assay. A mixture of 60 forward primers for TCR Vbeta segments and 13 reverse primers for TCR Jbeta segments was used in the multiplex PCR. TCRdb stores this immuneACCESS table with in-frame sequences only. Part of the clones is absent; in the studies checked, under half of the shortfall reflects unresolved V genes, and no reason is known for the rest. Within this sample are 100,000 to 150,000 clones, with roughly 81% of them counted one time only. Clones ranked in the top ten supply 0.85% to 1.4% of the sample. Sequenced: PBMCs. Receptor source: a woman younger than 45 in good health and CMV-seronegative.

This clone was counted a few times. The chain combines TRBV29-1 with TRBJ1-1; no definite D call. The germline V gene encodes CDR1 SQVTM and CDR2 ANQGSEA. Trimming stripped 0 bases from V and 1 base from J, with 6 bases between. The CDR3 is 13 residues long. DNA of the CDR3: TGCAGCGTTGAAGATCGGGGGAACACTGAAGCTTTCTTT. This translates into CSVEDRGNTEAFF. Based on the CDR3 plus reference TRBV29-1 and TRBJ1-1, the full variable domain is SAVISQKPSRDICQRGTSLTIQCQVDSQVTMMFWYRQQPGQSLTLIATANQGSEATYESGFVIDKFPISRPNLTFSTLTVSNMSPEDSSIYLCSVEDRGNTEAFFGQGTRLTVV.

The chain links TRBV4-1 to TRBJ1-1; D is undetermined. The CDR3 contains 11 residues. Between the trimmed V and J ends, which lost 4 bases and 7 bases, there was a span of 7 bases. Looked up from germline, CDR1 is MGHRA and CDR2 is YSYEKL. The chain's CDR3 is CASSRGNEAFF. CDR3 in DNA: TGCGCCAGCAGCCGCGGGAATGAAGCTTTCTTT.

The chain employs TRBV27 and TRBJ1-2, with D hard to call. The CDR3 totals 14 residues. CDR1 MNHEY and CDR2 SMNVEV come from the germline V gene (reference sequence). V was trimmed by 7 bases and J by 6 bases, leaving 18 bases between them. The CDR3 DNA follows: TGTGCCAGCACTCCCCTTTTCGGGATCAATGGCTACACCTTC. It specifies CASTPLFGINGYTF.

The CDR3 is CASTSGTENTEAFF. The CDR3 DNA reads TGTGCCAGCACCTCCGGGACAGAGAACACTGAAGCTTTCTTT. V is TRBV7-8 and J is TRBJ1-1, with TRBD1 matching over 7 bases. The CDR3 length is 14 residues. Trimming removed 7 bases from V and 1 base from J; junction bases left unmatched: 6. Germline CDR1 is SGHVS and CDR2 is FQNEAQ.

This clone is a singleton in its sample. The V gene is TRBV5-5, the J gene TRBJ2-7; 9 bases line up with TRBD1. The CDR3 sequence is 15 residues long. Germline trimming cut 0 bases from V and 4 bases from J; bases unmatched to any gene: 5. Germline-derived CDR1 and CDR2 are SGHKS and YYEKEE (reference sequence). DNA for the CDR3: TGTGCCAGCAGCTTGGATCTAGGGACAGGGTACGAGCAGTACTTC. This sequence encodes CASSLDLGTGYEQYF.

Only one count was recorded for this clone. The V gene is TRBV5-4, the J gene TRBJ2-7; D is unclear. Germline values: CDR1 SGHNT, CDR2 YYREEE (reference sequence). V was trimmed by 4 bases and J by 7 bases, leaving 12 bases between them. The CDR3 has 12 amino acids. The CDR3 nucleotides are TGTGCCAGCAGCGCTCGGGTCGGGGAGCAGTACTTC. Translation: CASSARVGEQYF.

The chain couples TRBV14 to TRBJ1-2, with a weak D call TRBD1 (5 bases). Germline V CDR1 and CDR2: SGHDN, FVKESK. The CDR3 has 15 amino acids. The V and J ends lost 4 bases and 2 bases respectively, with 14 bases between them. CDR3 region: CASSRWFGGNYGYTF. Written as DNA, the CDR3 is TGTGCCAGCAGCCGCTGGTTCGGGGGGAACTATGGCTACACCTTC.

The rearrangement links TRBV27 to TRBJ2-3; a weak D match, TRBD1 (6 bases). This CDR3 contains 14 residues. Germline CDR1 reads MNHEY; CDR2 reads SMNVEV (reference sequence). V was trimmed by 2 bases and J by 6 bases, leaving 12 bases between them. CDR3 amino acids: CASSLGAGVDTQYF. DNA for the CDR3: TGTGCCAGCAGTTTAGGGGCAGGGGTGGATACGCAGTATTTT.

The chain is built from TRBV6-1 and TRBJ1-2; D not certain. Germline assignment: CDR1 MNHNS and CDR2 SASEGT. Trimming took off 1 base at V and 4 bases at J, with 10 bases between the two ends. This CDR3 comprises 14 residues. The CDR3 DNA reads TGTGCCAGCAGTGAAGATGTCACCAGCTATGGCTACACCTTC. Translated, it gives CASSEDVTSYGYTF.

Worth noting for this clone: A read error may produce the germline difference seen at one junction end. The chain combines TRBV19 with TRBJ2-3, with 7 bases fitting TRBD2. The CDR3 spans 16 residues. The germline V gene encodes CDR1 LNHDA and CDR2 SQIVND (reference sequence). The CDR3 loop is CASSRLALSSIDTQYF. DNA of the CDR3: TGTGCCAGTAGTAGACTAGCCCTATCTAGCATAGATACGCAGTATTTT.

V and J are TRBV30 and TRBJ1-3, with a possible D match to TRBD1 (5 bases). The CDR3 is 14 residues long. Per the germline V gene, CDR1 is GTSNPN and CDR2 is SVGIG (reference sequence). V was trimmed by 0 bases and J by 10 bases, leaving 16 bases between them. CDR3 DNA: TGTGCCTGGAGTGTACTGAAGGGGAAGGATACCATATATTTT. Encoded protein: CAWSVLKGKDTIYF.

The V call is TRBV6-6, the J call TRBJ1-4; no clear D. V lost 5 bases to trimming and J lost 6 bases, with 16 bases between them. The CDR3 totals 15 residues. CDR1 and CDR2 from the germline V gene are MNHNY and SVGAGI (reference sequence). CDR3 residues: CASSPSGGDYEKLFF. In DNA form, the CDR3 reads TGTGCCAGCAGTCCGTCTGGAGGCGATTATGAAAAACTGTTTTTT.

The chain is built from TRBV18 and TRBJ2-3, with D unresolved. Trimming stripped 4 bases from V and 5 bases from J, with 13 bases between. The germline V gene has CDR1 KGHSH and CDR2 LQKENI. The CDR3 runs to 14 residues. As DNA, the CDR3 is TGTGCCAGCTCACTCACAATCTCCAGAGATACGCAGTATTTT. It is translated as CASSLTISRDTQYF.

The rearrangement joins TRBV5-1 to TRBJ2-2; D perhaps matches TRBD2 (5 bases). Per the germline V gene, CDR1 is SGHRS and CDR2 is YFSETQ. Trimming stripped 0 bases from V and 7 bases from J, with 7 bases between. This CDR3 is 13 amino acids long. The chain's CDR3 is CASSLGGGGELFF. CDR3 nucleotide sequence: TGCGCCAGCAGCTTGGGCGGAGGCGGGGAGCTGTTTTTT. Together with reference TRBV5-1 and TRBJ2-2, the CDR3 gives the full variable domain: KAGVTQTPRYLIKTRGQQVTLSCSPISGHRSVSWYQQTPGQGLQFLFEYFSETQRNKGNFPGRFSGRQFSNSRSEMNVSTLELGDSALYLCASSLGGGGELFFGEGSRLTVL.

This clone was found a few times. CDR3 protein: CASSWGQRSNQPQHF. The CDR3 region has the DNA TGTGCCAGTAGTTGGGGACAGCGGAGCAATCAGCCCCAGCATTTT. This rearrangement joins TRBV19 to TRBJ1-5, with 7 bases lining up with TRBD1. This CDR3 comprises 15 residues. Germline CDR1 and CDR2: LNHDA and SQIVND (reference sequence). Germline trimming cut 5 bases from V and 1 base from J; bases unmatched to any gene: 5.

The V call is TRBV2, the J call TRBJ2-5; tentative D call: TRBD2 (5 bases). V lost 0 bases to trimming and J lost 5 bases, with 10 bases between them. This CDR3 is 14 amino acids long. Germline V gene lookup returns CDR1 SNHLY and CDR2 FYNNEI. In DNA, the CDR3 is TGTGCCAGCAGTGAAGCGGCTAGGAGGGAGACCCAGTACTTC. Residues: CASSEAARRETQYF.

V and J are TRBV7-2 and TRBJ2-2; 7 bases agree with TRBD1. CDR3 length equals 15 residues. V was pared by 3 bases and J by 4 bases, with 5 bases of the junction left unmatched. Germline V gene data show CDR1 as SGHTA and CDR2 as FQGNSA. The CDR3 bases are TGTGCCAGCAGCTTTCTACAGGGGAGCACCGGGGAGCTGTTTTTT. Translated: CASSFLQGSTGELFF.

The chain employs TRBV19 and TRBJ1-2; no clear D gene. V was cut by 6 bases and J by 4 bases, with 12 bases left in between. The CDR3 contains 13 residues. Germline loops: CDR1 LNHDA, CDR2 SQIVND (reference sequence). CDR3 in DNA: TGTGCCAGTAGACTCGGGGTGGGCTATGGCTACACCTTC. It encodes CASRLGVGYGYTF.

The chain is built from TRBV19 and TRBJ2-1, with D possibly TRBD1 on 6 matching bases. The CDR3 totals 14 residues. V lost 6 bases, J lost 2 bases, and 11 bases lay in between. CDR1 LNHDA and CDR2 SQIVND come from the germline V gene (reference sequence). The DNA of the CDR3 is TGTGCCAGTAGGACAGGACTTACCTACAATGAGCAGTTCTTC. Residues: CASRTGLTYNEQFF. The whole variable domain, filled in from reference TRBV19 and TRBJ2-1, reads DGGITQSPKYLFRKEGQNVTLSCEQNLNHDAMYWYRQDPGQGLRLIYYSQIVNDFQKGDIAEGYSVSREKKESFPLTVTSAQKNPTAFYLCASRTGLTYNEQFFGPGTRLTVL.

This clone was counted a single time. This rearrangement joins TRBV30 to TRBJ2-3; D perhaps matches TRBD2 (6 bases). V lost 5 bases to trimming and J lost 3 bases, with 9 bases between them. CDR3 size: 12 residues. Per the germline V gene, CDR1 is GTSNPN and CDR2 is SVGIG (reference sequence). The CDR3: CAWGTQTDTQYF. Written as DNA, the CDR3 is TGTGCCTGGGGGACTCAGACAGATACGCAGTATTTT.

The chain uses TRBV5-1 and TRBJ1-5; tentatively, D is TRBD1 (6 bases). The CDR3 has 13 amino acids. In germline, CDR1 is SGHRS, CDR2 YFSETQ. V lost 5 bases, J lost 5 bases, and 11 bases lay in between. The CDR3 nucleotides read TGCGCCAGCAGTTGGGAGGGGGATCAGCCCCAGCATTTT. Translating gives CASSWEGDQPQHF.

The chain carries TRBV5-8 and TRBJ1-5; D unresolved. The CDR3 loop spans 13 amino acids. CDR1 is SGHTS and CDR2 is YDEGEE in the germline V gene. V lost 4 bases, J lost 4 bases, and 9 bases lay in between. DNA for the CDR3: TGTGCCAGCAGCACCCGGTGGAATCAGCCCCAGCATTTT. This encodes CASSTRWNQPQHF. The complete variable domain, with remaining parts taken from reference TRBV5-8 and TRBJ1-5, reads EAGVTQSPTHLIKTRGQQATLRCSPISGHTSVYWYQQALGLGLQFLLWYDEGEERNRGNFPPRFSGRQFPNYSSELNVNALELEDSALYLCASSTRWNQPQHFGDGTRLSIL.

To note about this clone: The junction departs from germline at one end; a sequencing error may be responsible. CDR3 sequence: CSSSLIPLRQGREYTEAFF. CDR3 in DNA: TGTTCCAGCAGCTTAATCCCCCTCCGGCAGGGGAGGGAATACACTGAAGCTTTCTTT. The J gene is TRBJ1-1, the V gene TRBV7-9, with D perhaps TRBD1 (6 bases). The CDR3 has 19 amino acids. Germline CDR1 SEHNR, CDR2 FQNEAQ (reference sequence).

The CDR3 DNA follows: TGTGCCAGCAGCCGCAGGACTAGTGGCACCGGGGAGCTGTTTTTT. This translates into CASSRRTSGTGELFF. The chain uses TRBV6-5 and TRBJ2-2; TRBD2 matches at 7 bases. J lost 4 bases, V lost 6 bases, and 8 bases had no gene match. Germline loops: CDR1 MNHEY, CDR2 SVGAGI. The CDR3 totals 15 residues.

The J gene is TRBJ2-7, the V gene TRBV14; weak D call: TRBD1 (5 bases). CDR3 length: 15 residues. V gave up 1 base and J gave up 0 bases, with 10 bases separating them. CDR1 and CDR2 from the germline V gene are SGHDN and FVKESK. For the CDR3, the DNA is TGTGCCAGCAGCCAAGGGACATCATACTCCTACGAGCAGTACTTC. Encoded protein: CASSQGTSYSYEQYF.

The chain links TRBV6-6 to TRBJ2-7; 13 bases align to TRBD2. The CDR3 loop spans 15 amino acids. CDR1 is MNHNY and CDR2 is SVGAGI in the germline V gene (reference sequence). After removal of 5 bases from V and 1 base from J, the junction contained 2 bases not matched to a gene. CDR3 loop: CASSEGLAGSYEQYF. The CDR3 DNA reads as TGTGCCAGCAGTGAGGGACTAGCGGGATCCTACGAGCAGTACTTC.

CDR3: CASRYYGQGEGYTF. DNA for the CDR3: TGTGCCAGCAGATATTACGGACAGGGCGAGGGCTACACCTTC. This sequence joins TRBV2 and TRBJ1-2; 8 nucleotides align to TRBD1. V lost 6 bases and J lost 8; bases outside the gene matches: 11. CDR3 size: 14 residues. Germline V gene data show CDR1 as SNHLY and CDR2 as FYNNEI.

This chain joins TRBV6-4 and TRBJ2-3; tentatively, D is TRBD2 (6 bases). Trimming removed 0 bases at V and 1 base at J, with 11 bases between. The CDR3 consists of 16 residues. Germline-derived CDR1 and CDR2 are MRHNA and SNTAGT. The CDR3 is CASSDSGGVGTDTQYF. Here the CDR3 DNA reads TGTGCCAGCAGTGACTCAGGCGGGGTAGGCACAGATACGCAGTATTTT.

V usage is TRBV19 and J usage is TRBJ1-4, with 7 bases matching TRBD1. With V trimmed by 3 bases and J by 10 bases, 11 bases remained unmatched. The CDR3 consists of 15 residues. Germline CDR1 reads LNHDA; CDR2 reads SQIVND (reference sequence). DNA of the CDR3: TGTGCCAGTAGTATTCTAGGGGGCGCAGAAGGAAAACTGTTTTTT. Its translation: CASSILGGAEGKLFF.

The chain has TRBV30 and TRBJ1-2; possible D gene TRBD1, 6 bases. V was shortened by 2 bases and J by 4 bases, with 14 bases between the two germline ends. The V gene's germline CDR1 is GTSNPN and CDR2 SVGIG (reference sequence). There are 14 residues in the CDR3. CDR3 DNA sequence: TGTGCCTGGAGTATAGGTCCACAGGGCTATGGCTACACCTTC. This codes for CAWSIGPQGYGYTF.